Listed below are T cell receptor beta chains from one sample, sequenced in a study of T cell repertoires in cytomegalovirus infection. TCRdb recomputed calls from the reads with MiXCR, one row per CDR3 protein. The data hold 310,000 or so distinct CDR3 sequences, with more than 20% observed a single time. The sequenced sample consisted of PBMCs. Receptors originate from a human donor in good health (CMV status not recorded). Some clones in this sample may be carry-over from other donors' samples. Both conserved end residues are part of each CDR3. Each record gives: V gene, J gene, D gene, clone size, CDR3 DNA, CDR3 protein. The D gene is left open where the match is weak. Not every row has a clone size; where given, it reads once, few, many or a size class.

v_gene: TRBV3-1; j_gene: TRBJ2-7; d_gene: TRBD2; abundance: -; CDR3nt: TGTGCCAGCAGACCGCGGGAGCGACCCTACGAGCAGTACTTC; CDR3aa: CASRPRERPYEQYF
v_gene: TRBV7-2; j_gene: TRBJ2-5; d_gene: -; abundance: -; CDR3nt: TGTGCCAGCAGCTTCACCCGGGATGATGAGTCCCAGTACTTC; CDR3aa: CASSFTRDDESQYF
v_gene: TRBV6-8; j_gene: TRBJ2-7; d_gene: TRBD1; abundance: -; CDR3nt: TGTGCCAGCAGTTACTCGAGTGGTGGGACAGGGTGGATCTACGAGCAGTACTTC; CDR3aa: CASSYSSGGTGWIYEQYF
v_gene: TRBV27; j_gene: TRBJ2-2; d_gene: -; abundance: once; CDR3nt: TGTGCCAGCAGTTTATCTACCTTCCCCCGGGAGCTGTTTTTT; CDR3aa: CASSLSTFPRELFF
v_gene: TRBV20-1; j_gene: TRBJ2-6; d_gene: -; abundance: few; CDR3nt: TGCAGTGCTAGAGTTACTGGGGCCAACGTCCTGACTTTC; CDR3aa: CSARVTGANVLTF
v_gene: TRBV12-5; j_gene: TRBJ1-2; d_gene: TRBD1; abundance: -; CDR3nt: TGTGCTAGTGGTCTAGGGACAGGGCGGTCGGGCTACTCCTTC; CDR3aa: CASGLGTGRSGYSF
v_gene: TRBV11-2; j_gene: TRBJ2-1; d_gene: -; abundance: -; CDR3nt: TGTGCCAGCAGAGGCGGGCAGGGGAAGAAAGACAATGAGCAGTTCTTC; CDR3aa: CASRGGQGKKDNEQFF
v_gene: TRBV25-1; j_gene: TRBJ2-5; d_gene: TRBD2; abundance: -; CDR3nt: TGTGCCAGCAGTGAAGGGCTAGCGGGAGGCCACGAGACCCAGTACTTC; CDR3aa: CASSEGLAGGHETQYF
v_gene: TRBV6-8; j_gene: TRBJ2-7; d_gene: -; abundance: -; CDR3nt: TGTGCCAGCTGGGGGACCGGCGAGCAGTACTTC; CDR3aa: CASWGTGEQYF
v_gene: TRBV7-8; j_gene: TRBJ1-5; d_gene: -; abundance: many; CDR3nt: TGTGCCAGCAGCGACCGGGCCAACAATCAGCCCCAGCATTTT; CDR3aa: CASSDRANNQPQHF
v_gene: TRBV5-6; j_gene: TRBJ1-6; d_gene: TRBD1; abundance: few; CDR3nt: TGTGCCAGCAGCTCCCAGGGGGTACCCCTCCACTTT; CDR3aa: CASSSQGVPLHF
v_gene: TRBV15; j_gene: TRBJ2-7; d_gene: -; abundance: few; CDR3nt: TGTGCCACCAGCACCCCTCGGGCGAAGCAGTACTTC; CDR3aa: CATSTPRAKQYF
v_gene: TRBV27; j_gene: TRBJ1-6; d_gene: TRBD1; abundance: -; CDR3nt: TGTGCCAGCAGTCCAACCAGGGGGCCTTCACCCCTCCACTTT; CDR3aa: CASSPTRGPSPLHF
v_gene: TRBV6-2/TRBV6-3; j_gene: TRBJ2-7; d_gene: -; abundance: -; CDR3nt: TGTGCCAGCAGTTACCCTGAGCAGTACTTC; CDR3aa: CASSYPEQYF
v_gene: TRBV30; j_gene: TRBJ1-5; d_gene: -; abundance: -; CDR3nt: TGTGCCTGGAGTGATGGGGCTTATCAGCCCCAGCATTTT; CDR3aa: CAWSDGAYQPQHF
v_gene: TRBV6-6; j_gene: TRBJ2-2; d_gene: -; abundance: -; CDR3nt: TGTGCCAGCCGCAAGGGAAACACCGGGGAGCTGTTTTTT; CDR3aa: CASRKGNTGELFF
v_gene: TRBV7-3; j_gene: TRBJ2-6; d_gene: -; abundance: few; CDR3nt: TGTGCCAGCAGCGCCGCCGAGACAGGCCTCTCTGGGGCCAACGTCCTGACTTTC; CDR3aa: CASSAAETGLSGANVLTF
v_gene: TRBV7-7; j_gene: TRBJ2-3; d_gene: TRBD2; abundance: many; CDR3nt: TGTGCTAGCAGCCCGGGACTAGCGGGAGATACGCAGTATTTT; CDR3aa: CASSPGLAGDTQYF
v_gene: TRBV7-2; j_gene: TRBJ2-6; d_gene: -; abundance: many; CDR3nt: TGTGCCAGCAGCTTAGCGAGCGCTGGGGCCAACGTCCTGACTTTC; CDR3aa: CASSLASAGANVLTF
v_gene: TRBV12-3/TRBV12-4; j_gene: TRBJ1-1; d_gene: -; abundance: many; CDR3nt: TGTGCCAGCAGTTTCTCCGGCCAGCTGAACACTGAAGCTTTCTTT; CDR3aa: CASSFSGQLNTEAFF
v_gene: TRBV12-3/TRBV12-4; j_gene: TRBJ2-1; d_gene: -; abundance: many; CDR3nt: TGTGCCAGCAGTTTCTTAGGCGGAAGCTCCTACAATGAGCAGTTCTTC; CDR3aa: CASSFLGGSSYNEQFF
v_gene: TRBV28; j_gene: TRBJ2-5; d_gene: -; abundance: many; CDR3nt: TGTGCCAGCAGTTTCTCCGGGGGGCAGACCCAGTACTTC; CDR3aa: CASSFSGGQTQYF
v_gene: TRBV11-2; j_gene: TRBJ1-3; d_gene: -; abundance: many; CDR3nt: TGTGCCAGCAGCTTACAACCGGGCAGGGGAAGTGGAAACACCATATATTTT; CDR3aa: CASSLQPGRGSGNTIYF
v_gene: TRBV10-3; j_gene: TRBJ2-1; d_gene: TRBD2; abundance: few; CDR3nt: TGTGCCATCACGAGGTCGAATGCGGGAGCCACCTACAATGAGCAGTTCTTC; CDR3aa: CAITRSNAGATYNEQFF
v_gene: TRBV25-1; j_gene: TRBJ1-1; d_gene: -; abundance: many; CDR3nt: TGTGCCAGCAGTGTGGACATGAACACTGAAGCTTTCTTT; CDR3aa: CASSVDMNTEAFF
v_gene: TRBV2; j_gene: TRBJ2-3; d_gene: -; abundance: -; CDR3nt: TGTGCCAGCAGCCGGGACCCTCACCCGCAGTATTTT; CDR3aa: CASSRDPHPQYF
v_gene: TRBV7-2; j_gene: TRBJ2-2; d_gene: TRBD1; abundance: many; CDR3nt: TGTGCCAGCAGCTTCAGGGGGACGGCCAACACCGGGGAGCTGTTTTTT; CDR3aa: CASSFRGTANTGELFF
v_gene: TRBV7-8; j_gene: TRBJ2-7; d_gene: TRBD2; abundance: many; CDR3nt: TGTGCCAGCAGCTCAAGACTAGCGGGAGAGCGCGAGCAGTACTTC; CDR3aa: CASSSRLAGEREQYF
v_gene: TRBV7-2; j_gene: TRBJ2-3; d_gene: -; abundance: many; CDR3nt: TGTGCCAGCAGCCCCACAGGTCCGGATACGCAGTATTTT; CDR3aa: CASSPTGPDTQYF
v_gene: TRBV20-1; j_gene: TRBJ1-1; d_gene: -; abundance: few; CDR3nt: TGCAGTGCACCGAATCGAAAGAACACTGAAGCTTTCTTT; CDR3aa: CSAPNRKNTEAFF
v_gene: TRBV6-5; j_gene: TRBJ1-3; d_gene: -; abundance: -; CDR3nt: TGTGCCAGCAGTTATGTGCAGGGTTCCGGAAACACCATATATTTT; CDR3aa: CASSYVQGSGNTIYF
v_gene: TRBV28; j_gene: TRBJ2-4; d_gene: -; abundance: many; CDR3nt: TGTGCCAGCAGTTACAGGGACCTAGGATTTGGAGCCAAAAACATTCAGTACTTC; CDR3aa: CASSYRDLGFGAKNIQYF
v_gene: TRBV7-2; j_gene: TRBJ2-7; d_gene: -; abundance: few; CDR3nt: TGTGCCAGCAGCTTCACTCTTCGGTCCTACGAGCAGTACTTC; CDR3aa: CASSFTLRSYEQYF
v_gene: TRBV7-2; j_gene: TRBJ2-5; d_gene: -; abundance: -; CDR3nt: TGTGCCAGCAGCCCTGAGGTGACCCAGTACTTC; CDR3aa: CASSPEVTQYF
v_gene: TRBV12-3/TRBV12-4; j_gene: TRBJ1-1; d_gene: -; abundance: -; CDR3nt: TGTGCCAGCACAACGCTGAGTGGAGGGGTGGGTAGGCTGAACACTGAAGCTTTCTTT; CDR3aa: CASTTLSGGVGRLNTEAFF
v_gene: TRBV29-1; j_gene: TRBJ1-1; d_gene: TRBD1; abundance: -; CDR3nt: TGCAGCGTTGGGACAGGGCTTATGAACACTGAAGCTTTCTTT; CDR3aa: CSVGTGLMNTEAFF
v_gene: TRBV19; j_gene: TRBJ2-1; d_gene: -; abundance: -; CDR3nt: TGTGCCAGTATCCAAGGGGTCAAGGGGTTAAGAAACAGCTCCTACAATGAGCAGTTCTTC; CDR3aa: CASIQGVKGLRNSSYNEQFF
v_gene: TRBV20-1; j_gene: TRBJ2-1; d_gene: TRBD2; abundance: -; CDR3nt: TGCAGTGCTCCCCCCGGGACTAGCGGGTGGAGCTCCTACAATGAGCAGTTCTTC; CDR3aa: CSAPPGTSGWSSYNEQFF
v_gene: TRBV20-1; j_gene: TRBJ2-3; d_gene: TRBD2; abundance: -; CDR3nt: TGCAGTGCTACCGGGACTAGCGGGGGCCCTGCGTATTTT; CDR3aa: CSATGTSGGPAYF
v_gene: TRBV5-1; j_gene: TRBJ2-1; d_gene: -; abundance: few; CDR3nt: TGCGCCAGCAGCTTGGTACTGGTTCGGGATGAGCAGTTCTTC; CDR3aa: CASSLVLVRDEQFF
v_gene: TRBV7-9; j_gene: TRBJ2-3; d_gene: TRBD1; abundance: -; CDR3nt: TGTGCCAGCCCCGCCCCGGGACAGGGTCTATATACGCAGTATTTT; CDR3aa: CASPAPGQGLYTQYF
v_gene: TRBV29-1; j_gene: TRBJ2-1; d_gene: -; abundance: -; CDR3nt: TGCAGCGGCATGACAGACAATGAGCAGTTCTTC; CDR3aa: CSGMTDNEQFF
v_gene: TRBV28; j_gene: TRBJ2-4; d_gene: TRBD1; abundance: -; CDR3nt: TGTGCCAGCAGTTTATCCGGGACAGGGATAGCCAAAAACATTCAGTACTTC; CDR3aa: CASSLSGTGIAKNIQYF
v_gene: TRBV7-9; j_gene: TRBJ2-2; d_gene: TRBD1; abundance: few; CDR3nt: TGTGCCAGCAACCCCGGACAGGGGAGGACCGGGGAGCTGTTTTTT; CDR3aa: CASNPGQGRTGELFF
v_gene: TRBV28; j_gene: TRBJ2-7; d_gene: -; abundance: -; CDR3nt: TGTGCCAGCAGTAATATAGCGCCCAGCTCCTACGAGCAGTACTTC; CDR3aa: CASSNIAPSSYEQYF
v_gene: TRBV10-3; j_gene: TRBJ2-7; d_gene: -; abundance: -; CDR3nt: TGTGCCATCAGTGATAGGCAGGGCCCCTACGAGCAGTACTTC; CDR3aa: CAISDRQGPYEQYF
v_gene: TRBV6-1; j_gene: TRBJ1-5; d_gene: TRBD1; abundance: many; CDR3nt: TGTGCCAGCAGTAGACAGGGGAGCAATCAGCCCCAGCATTTT; CDR3aa: CASSRQGSNQPQHF
v_gene: TRBV4-2; j_gene: TRBJ2-4; d_gene: TRBD2; abundance: few; CDR3nt: TGTGCCAGCAGCCAGGACCATTCTAGCGGGGGAGCGTACTTC; CDR3aa: CASSQDHSSGGAYF